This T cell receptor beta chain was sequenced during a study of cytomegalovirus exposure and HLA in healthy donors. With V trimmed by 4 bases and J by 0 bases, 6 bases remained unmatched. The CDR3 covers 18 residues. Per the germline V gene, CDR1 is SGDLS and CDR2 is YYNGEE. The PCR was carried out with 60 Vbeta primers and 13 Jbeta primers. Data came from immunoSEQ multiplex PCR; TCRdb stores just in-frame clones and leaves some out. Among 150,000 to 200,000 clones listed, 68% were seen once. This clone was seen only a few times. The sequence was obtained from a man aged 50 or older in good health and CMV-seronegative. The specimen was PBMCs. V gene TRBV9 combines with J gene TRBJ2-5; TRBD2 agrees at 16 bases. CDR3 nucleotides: TGTGCCAGCAGCATGGGGACTAGCGGGGGGGCGTACCAAGAGACCCAGTACTTC. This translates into CASSMGTSGGAYQETQYF.